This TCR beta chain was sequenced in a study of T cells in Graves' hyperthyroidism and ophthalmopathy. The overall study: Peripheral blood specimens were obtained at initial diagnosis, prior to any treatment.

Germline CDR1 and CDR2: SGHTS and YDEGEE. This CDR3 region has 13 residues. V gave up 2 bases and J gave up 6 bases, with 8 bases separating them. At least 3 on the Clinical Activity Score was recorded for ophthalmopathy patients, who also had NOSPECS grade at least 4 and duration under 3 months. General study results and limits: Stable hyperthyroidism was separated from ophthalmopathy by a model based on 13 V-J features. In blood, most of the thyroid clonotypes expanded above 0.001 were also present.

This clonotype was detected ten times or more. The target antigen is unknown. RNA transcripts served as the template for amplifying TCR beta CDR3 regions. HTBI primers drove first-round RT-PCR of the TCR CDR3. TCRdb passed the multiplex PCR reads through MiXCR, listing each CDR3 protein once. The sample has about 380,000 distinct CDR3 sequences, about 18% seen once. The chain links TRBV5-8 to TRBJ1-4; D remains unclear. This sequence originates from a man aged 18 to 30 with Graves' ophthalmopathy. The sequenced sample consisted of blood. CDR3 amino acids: CASSFYGDEKLFF. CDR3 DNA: TGTGCCAGCAGCTTTTACGGGGATGAAAAACTGTTTTTT.